The next 14 T cell receptor beta chains were all read from a single sample in a study of spatial heterogeneity in lung cancer. Described time point: blood at routine non-recurrence follow-up after resection. TCRdb independently ran MiXCR on the 5' RACE reads; one entry per CDR3 protein. Altogether tens of thousands of distinct CDR3 sequences are present, roughly a fifth being singletons, with the ten largest covering just over 20%. This material consisted of PBMCs, taken at follow-up. The receptors stem from a male donor with early-stage non-small cell lung cancer.

This clonotype was counted a few times. The V gene is TRBV5-4, the J gene TRBJ1-1; 7 positions match TRBD1. Unmatched junction bases numbered 8, after V lost 5 bases and J lost 4 bases. The germline V gene encodes CDR1 SGHNT and CDR2 YYREEE (reference sequence). The CDR3 is 14 residues long. In nucleotides, the CDR3 is TGTGCCAGCAGGCCTGACAGGGTTAGCACTGAAGCTTTCTTT. Translation gives CASRPDRVSTEAFF.

The V gene is TRBV7-2, the J gene TRBJ1-5, with 9 bases lining up with TRBD1. The CDR3 is made up of 16 amino acids. CDR1 is SGHTA, CDR2 FQGNSA, per germline. J lost 7 bases, V lost 5 bases, and 12 bases had no gene match. Here the CDR3 DNA reads TGTGCCAGCAGCCCCGCGGGACAGGGAAGTTACCAGCCCCAGCATTTT. This sequence encodes CASSPAGQGSYQPQHF.

V usage is TRBV5-1 and J usage is TRBJ1-4, with TRBD1 as a possible D gene (6 bases). V was shortened by 0 bases and J by 6 bases, with 9 bases between the two germline ends. This CDR3 has 14 residues. Germline V gives CDR1 SGHRS, CDR2 YFSETQ. CDR3 in amino acids: CASSLDRADEKLFF. For the CDR3, the DNA is TGCGCCAGCAGCTTGGACAGGGCCGATGAAAAACTGTTTTTT. The variable domain in full, with the rest retrieved from reference TRBV5-1 and TRBJ1-4, is KAGVTQTPRYLIKTRGQQVTLSCSPISGHRSVSWYQQTPGQGLQFLFEYFSETQRNKGNFPGRFSGRQFSNSRSEMNVSTLELGDSALYLCASSLDRADEKLFFGSGTQLSVL.

This clonotype showed up just once. The chain employs TRBV19 and TRBJ2-3, with no clear D. Germline-derived CDR1 and CDR2 are LNHDA and SQIVND (reference sequence). Trimming removed 4 bases at V and 4 bases at J, with 6 bases between. The CDR3 has 12 residues. The CDR3 DNA reads TGTGCCAGTAGTAATCGGGCAGATACGCAGTATTTT. Protein product: CASSNRADTQYF. Drawing the rest from reference TRBV19 and TRBJ2-3, the complete variable domain is DGGITQSPKYLFRKEGQNVTLSCEQNLNHDAMYWYRQDPGQGLRLIYYSQIVNDFQKGDIAEGYSVSREKKESFPLTVTSAQKNPTAFYLCASSNRADTQYFGPGTRLTVL.

This clonotype was observed a handful of times. The chain combines TRBV30 with TRBJ2-3, with D perhaps TRBD1 or TRBD2 (5 bases each). Germline CDR1 reads GTSNPN; CDR2 reads SVGIG (reference sequence). The ends were cut back, 3 bases at V and 6 bases at J, with 7 bases in the middle. The CDR3 totals 11 residues. The CDR3 nucleotides are TGTGCCTGGAGCGGGGACGATACGCAGTATTTT. Translating it yields CAWSGDDTQYF.

This clonotype was counted many times. The genes are TRBV20-1 and TRBJ1-6, with a possible D match to TRBD1 (5 bases). The CDR3 runs to 14 residues. Germline V gene sequence: CDR1 DFQATT, CDR2 SNEGSKA (reference sequence). V shed 3 bases and J shed 4 bases, with 10 bases lying between them. The CDR3 DNA reads TGCAGTGCTAGGGCCAGGGATTATAATTCACCCCTCCACTTT. Protein product: CSARARDYNSPLHF.

At least ten counts were recorded for this clonotype. Written as DNA, the CDR3 is TGTGCCAGCAGTTTAGACGCCATGAACACTGAAGCTTTCTTT. It is translated as CASSLDAMNTEAFF. This chain links TRBV12-3 or TRBV12-4 with TRBJ1-1; no definite D call. The CDR3 loop spans 14 amino acids. The germline V and J ends were trimmed by 1 base and 0 bases, with 6 bases remaining between them.

The chain recombines TRBV7-2 with TRBJ1-5; no firm D call. The CDR3 consists of 12 residues. V lost 1 base, J lost 10 bases, and 8 bases lay in between. CDR1 and CDR2 from the germline V gene are SGHTA and FQGNSA. CDR3: CASSLERGPQHF. CDR3 in DNA: TGTGCCAGCAGCTTAGAGCGGGGACCCCAGCATTTT.

This clonotype was detected only a few times. J is TRBJ2-2 and V is TRBV11-2; TRBD1 matches 7 bases. V gave up 4 bases and J gave up 3 bases; unmatched junction bases: 5. This CDR3 comprises 15 residues. CDR1 and CDR2 from the germline V gene are SGHAT and FQNNGV. This CDR3 is CASSSRDRDTGELFF. The CDR3 DNA follows: TGTGCCAGCAGCTCCCGGGACAGAGACACCGGGGAGCTGTTTTTT.

This clonotype was picked up many times. V gene TRBV11-2 combines with J gene TRBJ2-7; TRBD1 matches at 11 bases. The V and J ends lost 4 bases and 4 bases, in that order; junction bases with no gene match: 6. The length of the CDR3 is 15 residues. Germline values: CDR1 SGHAT, CDR2 FQNNGV. This CDR3 is CASSSGQGAWYEQYV. For the CDR3, the DNA is TGTGCCAGCAGCTCTGGACAGGGGGCTTGGTACGAGCAGTACGTC.

The chain carries TRBV5-8 and TRBJ2-1, with 10 bases that match TRBD1. V was pared by 4 bases and J by 2 bases, with 3 bases of the junction left unmatched. Per germline, CDR1 SGHTS and CDR2 YDEGEE. CDR3 length: 15 amino acids. The CDR3 sequence is CASSTGTGAYNEQFF. In DNA, the CDR3 is TGTGCCAGCAGCACAGGGACAGGGGCCTACAATGAGCAGTTCTTC.

The sample holds many counts of this clonotype. The J gene is TRBJ1-6, the V gene TRBV3-1; D is uncertain. This CDR3 comprises 16 residues. Trimming took off 1 base at V and 4 bases at J, with 11 bases between the two ends. Per germline, CDR1 LGHDT and CDR2 YNNKEL (reference sequence). CDR3 loop: CASSQVPGAYNSPLHF. The CDR3, as DNA: TGTGCCAGCAGCCAAGTTCCGGGCGCTTATAATTCACCCCTCCACTTT.

This clonotype was seen a handful of times. This sequence joins TRBV20-1 and TRBJ2-5, with D unresolved. The V and J ends lost 0 bases and 5 bases respectively, with 1 base between them. Germline V gene data show CDR1 as DFQATT and CDR2 as SNEGSKA (reference sequence). The CDR3 sequence is 10 residues long. The CDR3 region is CSAREETQYF. In nucleotides, the CDR3 is TGCAGTGCTAGAGAGGAGACCCAGTACTTC.

This clonotype was seen more than once but under ten times. This chain connects TRBV3-1 to TRBJ1-2; no firm D call. Trimming pared 0 bases from V and 2 bases from J, leaving 16 bases between. The V gene's germline CDR1 is LGHDT and CDR2 YNNKEL (reference sequence). The CDR3 covers 17 residues. The CDR3 is CASSQDRLTLGNYGYTF. The CDR3 DNA reads TGTGCCAGCAGCCAAGATCGACTCACGTTGGGCAACTATGGCTACACCTTC.